This TCR beta chain originates from a study of blood T cell repertoires in COVID-19. Study background: Both acute and convalescent COVID-19 samples were obtained from the United States, Italy and Spain. Sources were T cells, B-cell-depleted T cells, or PBMCs; the material itself was cDNA or gDNA.

TCRdb's table, derived via immunoSEQ multiplex PCR, lists solely in-frame clones and lacks some. The table shows roughly 220,000 clones, with 84% occurring only once. This CDR3 has 14 residues. The ends were cut back, 5 bases at V and 7 bases at J, with 14 bases in the middle. CDR1 is MNHEY, CDR2 SVGEGT, per germline. The material sequenced was peripheral blood. The TCR was taken from a woman aged 55-69 years with acute or convalescent COVID-19. J is TRBJ1-4 and V is TRBV6-2 or TRBV6-3; D may be TRBD1 (5 bases). CDR3 sequence (DNA): TGTGCCAGCAGTAGACCGGGACTGATTGAAAAACTGTTTTTT. This encodes CASSRPGLIEKLFF.